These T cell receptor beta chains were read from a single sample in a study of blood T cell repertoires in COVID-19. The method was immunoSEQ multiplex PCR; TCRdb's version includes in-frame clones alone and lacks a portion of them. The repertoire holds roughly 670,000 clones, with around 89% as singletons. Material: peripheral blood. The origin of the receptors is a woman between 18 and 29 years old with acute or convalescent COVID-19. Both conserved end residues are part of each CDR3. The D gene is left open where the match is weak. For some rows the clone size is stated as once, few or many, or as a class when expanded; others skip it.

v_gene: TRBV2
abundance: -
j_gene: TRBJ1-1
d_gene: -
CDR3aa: CASSAGTRNTEAFF
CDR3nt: TGTGCCAGCAGTGCCGGGACACGGAACACTGAAGCTTTCTTT

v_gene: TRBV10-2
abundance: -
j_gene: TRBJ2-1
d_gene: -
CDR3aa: CASSVVLEQFF
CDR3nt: TGCGCCAGCAGCGTAGTGCTTGAGCAGTTCTTC

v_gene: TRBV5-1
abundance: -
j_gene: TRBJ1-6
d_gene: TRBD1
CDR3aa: CASSLGTGGNSPLHF
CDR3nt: TGCGCCAGCAGCTTGGGGACAGGGGGAAATTCACCCCTCCACTTT

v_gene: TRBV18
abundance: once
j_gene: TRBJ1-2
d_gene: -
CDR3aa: CASSRDGGPLSIYGYTF
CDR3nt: TGTGCCAGCTCACGGGACGGGGGGCCCCTTTCGATTTATGGCTACACCTTC

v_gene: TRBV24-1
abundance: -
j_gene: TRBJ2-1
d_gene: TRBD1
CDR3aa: CATSVLQGTGYNEQFF
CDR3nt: TGTGCCACCAGTGTCCTTCAGGGGACAGGATACAATGAGCAGTTCTTC

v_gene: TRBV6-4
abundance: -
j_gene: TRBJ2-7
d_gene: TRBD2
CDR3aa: CASSERGGGAYEQYF
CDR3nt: TGTGCCAGCAGTGAGCGTGGCGGGGGGGCCTACGAGCAGTACTTC

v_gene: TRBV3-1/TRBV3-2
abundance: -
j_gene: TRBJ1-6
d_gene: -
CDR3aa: CASSQRKGGNSPLHF
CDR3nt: TGTGCCAGCAGCCAACGCAAGGGAGGTAATTCACCCCTCCACTTT

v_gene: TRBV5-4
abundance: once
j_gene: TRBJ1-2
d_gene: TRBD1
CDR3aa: CASSPQGDGYTF
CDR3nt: TGTGCCAGCAGCCCTCAGGGGGATGGCTACACCTTC

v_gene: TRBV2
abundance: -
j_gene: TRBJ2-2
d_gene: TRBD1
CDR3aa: CASSERLSGTGGELFF
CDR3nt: TGTGCCAGCAGTGAGCGTCTCTCCGGGACAGGGGGGGAGCTGTTTTTT

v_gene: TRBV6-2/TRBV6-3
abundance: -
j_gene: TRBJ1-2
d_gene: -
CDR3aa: CASSYLNMPGDYGYTF
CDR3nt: TGTGCCAGCAGTTACCTTAATATGCCGGGGGACTATGGCTACACCTTC

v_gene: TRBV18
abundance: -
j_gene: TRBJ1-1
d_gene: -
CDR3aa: CASSPPGALKNTEAFF
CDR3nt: TGTGCCAGCTCACCACCGGGCGCATTAAAGAACACTGAAGCTTTCTTT

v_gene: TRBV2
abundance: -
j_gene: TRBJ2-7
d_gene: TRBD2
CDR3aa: CASTPQRGAVYEQYF
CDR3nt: TGTGCCAGCACCCCGCAGCGGGGGGCCGTATACGAGCAGTACTTC

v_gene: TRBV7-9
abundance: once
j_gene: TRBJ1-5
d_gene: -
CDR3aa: CASSLSRGGNQPQHF
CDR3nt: TGTGCCAGCAGCTTAAGCAGGGGAGGCAATCAGCCCCAGCATTTT

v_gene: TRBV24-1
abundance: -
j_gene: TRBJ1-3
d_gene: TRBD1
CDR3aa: CATSGPGQGAGNTIYF
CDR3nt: TGTGCCACCAGTGGCCCGGGACAGGGGGCTGGAAACACCATATATTTT

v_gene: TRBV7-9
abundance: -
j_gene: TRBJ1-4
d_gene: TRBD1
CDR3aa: CASTGQGEGETVF
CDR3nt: TGTGCCAGCACAGGACAGGGGGAAGGAGAAACTGTTTTT

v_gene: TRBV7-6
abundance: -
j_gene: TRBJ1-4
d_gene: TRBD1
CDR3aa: CASSLDRGRRNEKLFF
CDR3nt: TGTGCCAGCAGCTTAGACAGGGGGCGCAGAAATGAAAAACTGTTTTTT

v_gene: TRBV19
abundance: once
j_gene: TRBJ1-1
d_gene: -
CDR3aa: CASSIPGSAMNTEAFF
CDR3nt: TGTGCCAGTAGTATACCGGGATCGGCTATGAACACTGAAGCTTTCTTT

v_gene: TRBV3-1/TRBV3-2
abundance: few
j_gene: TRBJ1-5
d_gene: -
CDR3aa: CASSQDYRLSNQPQHF
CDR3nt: TGTGCCAGCAGCCAAGATTACAGGTTGAGCAATCAGCCCCAGCATTTT

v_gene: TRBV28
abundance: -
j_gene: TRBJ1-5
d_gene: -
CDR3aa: CASSTQGMDSNQPQHF
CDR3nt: TGTGCCAGCAGCACTCAGGGGATGGATAGCAATCAGCCCCAGCATTTT

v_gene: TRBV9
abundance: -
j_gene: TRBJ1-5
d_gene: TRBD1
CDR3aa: CASSGGQGGNQPQHF
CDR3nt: TGTGCCAGCAGCGGGGGACAGGGTGGCAATCAGCCCCAGCATTTT

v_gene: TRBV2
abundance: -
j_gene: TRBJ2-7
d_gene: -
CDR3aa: CASSVIRGEQYF
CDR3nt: TGTGCCAGCAGTGTCATCCGGGGCGAGCAGTACTTC

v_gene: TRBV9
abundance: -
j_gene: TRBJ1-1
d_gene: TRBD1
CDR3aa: CASSGGTDEAFF
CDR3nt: TGTGCCAGCAGCGGCGGGACAGATGAAGCTTTCTTT

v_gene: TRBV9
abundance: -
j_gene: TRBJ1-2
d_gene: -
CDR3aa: CASTPGAPTNYGYTF
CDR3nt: TGTGCCAGCACCCCAGGGGCACCGACTAACTATGGCTACACCTTC

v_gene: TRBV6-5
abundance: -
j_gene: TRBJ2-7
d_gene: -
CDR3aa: CASSGISYEQYF
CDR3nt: TGTGCCAGCAGCGGGATTTCCTACGAGCAGTACTTC

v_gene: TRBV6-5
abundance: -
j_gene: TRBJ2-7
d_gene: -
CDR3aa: CASSYGVEGSYEQYF
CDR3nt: TGTGCCAGCAGTTACGGGGTGGAGGGGTCGTACGAGCAGTACTTC

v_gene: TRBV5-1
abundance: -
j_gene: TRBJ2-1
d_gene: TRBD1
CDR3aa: CASRLPGQIYNEQFF
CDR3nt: TGCGCCAGTCGCTTACCGGGACAGATTTACAATGAGCAGTTCTTC

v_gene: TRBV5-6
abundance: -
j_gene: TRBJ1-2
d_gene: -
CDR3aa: CASSFIQTNYGYTF
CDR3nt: TGTGCCAGCAGCTTTATCCAGACTAACTATGGCTACACCTTC

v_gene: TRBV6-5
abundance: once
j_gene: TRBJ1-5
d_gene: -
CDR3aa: CASSYSNRPNQPQHF
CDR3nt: TGTGCCAGCAGTTACTCGAACAGGCCCAATCAGCCCCAGCATTTT

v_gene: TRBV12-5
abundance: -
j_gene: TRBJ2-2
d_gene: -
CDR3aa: CASGPHRGSGGELFF
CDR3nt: TGTGCTAGTGGTCCCCACCGGGGTTCGGGCGGGGAGCTGTTTTTT